This T cell receptor beta chain was documented in a study of OX40 agonist ivuxolimab in advanced cancers. Study outcomes and limitations: Which antigen the expanded peripheral T cells recognized is unknown.

With respect to this clone: Its target is unknown.

Sequencing used immunoSEQ multiplex PCR; TCRdb keeps in-frame clones, though not all of them. Of thousands of clones in the sample, around 80% were seen once. The CDR3 loop spans 15 amino acids. The J segment lost 4 bases and the V segment lost 4 bases, leaving 6 bases of the junction unmatched. Germline lookup yields CDR1 SGHRS and CDR2 YFSETQ. V gene TRBV5-1 combines with J gene TRBJ1-5; 9 bases match TRBD1. The sequence came from an adult with an advanced solid tumor such as melanoma, head and neck, liver or kidney cancer. Sample: CD4+ or CD8+ T cells sorted from blood, taken in a trial of the OX40 agonist ivuxolimab. Here the CDR3 DNA reads TGCGCCAGCAGCCCCGGGACAGGGTGGAATCAGCCCCAGCATTTT. This encodes CASSPGTGWNQPQHF.